What follows is one TCR beta chain and its context. The data were obtained in a study of technical replicates of blood from a handful of donors. Method: immunoSEQ multiplex PCR; TCRdb's copy keeps in-frame clones and lacks some. Among about 79,000 clones listed, 90% to 95% were seen once. This clonotype was obtained from a human donor in good health. Input material: T cells isolated from PBMCs.

The CDR3 sequence is CASSSSEARVGANVLTF. The CDR3 DNA reads TGTGCCAGCAGTTCCTCAGAGGCCCGGGTGGGGGCCAACGTCCTGACTTTC. The chain couples TRBV28 to TRBJ2-6; no firm D call. This CDR3 is built from 17 residues. V was shortened by 4 bases and J by 4 bases, with 17 bases between the two germline ends. CDR1 is MDHEN, CDR2 SYDVKM, per germline.